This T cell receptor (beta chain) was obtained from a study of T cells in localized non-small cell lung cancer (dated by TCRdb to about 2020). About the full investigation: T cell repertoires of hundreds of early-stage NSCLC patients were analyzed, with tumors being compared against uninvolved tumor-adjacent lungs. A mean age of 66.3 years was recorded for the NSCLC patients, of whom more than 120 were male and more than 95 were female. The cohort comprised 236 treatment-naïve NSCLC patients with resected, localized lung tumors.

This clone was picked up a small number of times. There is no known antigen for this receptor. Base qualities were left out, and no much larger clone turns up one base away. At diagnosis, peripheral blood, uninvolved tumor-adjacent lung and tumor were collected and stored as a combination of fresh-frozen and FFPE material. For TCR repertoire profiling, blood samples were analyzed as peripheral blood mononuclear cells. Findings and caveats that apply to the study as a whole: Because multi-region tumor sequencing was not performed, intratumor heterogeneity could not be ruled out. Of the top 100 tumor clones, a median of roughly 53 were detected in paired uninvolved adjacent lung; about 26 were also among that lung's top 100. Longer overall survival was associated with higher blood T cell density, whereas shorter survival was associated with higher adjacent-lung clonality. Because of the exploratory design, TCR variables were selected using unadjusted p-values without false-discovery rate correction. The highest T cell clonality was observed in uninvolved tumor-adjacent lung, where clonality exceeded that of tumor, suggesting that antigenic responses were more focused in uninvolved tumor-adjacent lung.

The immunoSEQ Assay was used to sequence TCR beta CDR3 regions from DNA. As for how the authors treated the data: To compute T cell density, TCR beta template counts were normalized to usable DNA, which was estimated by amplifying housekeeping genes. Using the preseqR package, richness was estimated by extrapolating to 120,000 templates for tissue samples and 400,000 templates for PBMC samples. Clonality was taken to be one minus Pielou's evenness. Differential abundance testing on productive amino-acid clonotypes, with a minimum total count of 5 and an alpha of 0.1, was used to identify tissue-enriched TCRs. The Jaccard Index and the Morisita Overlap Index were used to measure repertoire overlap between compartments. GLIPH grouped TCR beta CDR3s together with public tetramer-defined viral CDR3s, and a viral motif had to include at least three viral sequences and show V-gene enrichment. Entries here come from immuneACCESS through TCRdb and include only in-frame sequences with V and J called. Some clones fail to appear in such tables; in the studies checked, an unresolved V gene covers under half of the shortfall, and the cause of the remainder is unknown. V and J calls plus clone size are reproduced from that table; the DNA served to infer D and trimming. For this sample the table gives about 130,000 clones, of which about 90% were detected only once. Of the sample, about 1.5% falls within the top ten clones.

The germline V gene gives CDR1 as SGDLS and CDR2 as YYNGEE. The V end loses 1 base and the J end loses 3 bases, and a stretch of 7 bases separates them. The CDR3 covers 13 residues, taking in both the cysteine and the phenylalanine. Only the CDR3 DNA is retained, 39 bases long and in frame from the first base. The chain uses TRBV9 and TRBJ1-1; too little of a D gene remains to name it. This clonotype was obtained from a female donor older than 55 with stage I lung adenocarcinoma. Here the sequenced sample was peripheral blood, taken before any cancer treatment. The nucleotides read TGTGCCAGCAGCGTAACCCCAGACACTGAAGCTTTCTTT. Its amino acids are CASSVTPDTEAFF. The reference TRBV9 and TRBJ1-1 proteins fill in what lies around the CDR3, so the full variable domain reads DSGVTQTPKHLITATGQRVTLRCSPRSGDLSVYWYQQSLDQGLQFLIQYYNGEERAKGNILERFSAQQFPDLHSELNLSSLELGDSALYFCASSVTPDTEAFFGQGTRLTVV.